This T cell receptor beta chain was sequenced for a study of T cell clonality in common variable immunodeficiency. Study-level points and caveats: T cell subpopulation sequencing would be needed to explain CVID clonality. Compared with healthy controls, CVID subjects showed increased TCRbeta clonality, mostly in about a third.

At least ten counts were recorded for this clone. Antigen: not known. With the read ending 3 residues before the CDR3 end, the germline J gene is used to fill in that end. Method: immunoSEQ multiplex PCR; TCRdb's copy keeps in-frame clones and lacks some. Recorded here are about 66,000 clones, none singletons. Germline loops: CDR1 SGHNT, CDR2 YYREEE (reference sequence). The CDR3 has 14 amino acids. V was cut by 3 bases and J by 4 bases, with 8 bases left in between. The chain has TRBV5-4 and TRBJ2-6; tentative D call: TRBD1 (5 bases). This clonotype originated in a person aged 18 to 75 in good health. The source material was peripheral blood mononuclear cells. CDR3 bases read: TGTGCCAGCAGCTGGGCAGGGGGGGCCAACGTC. It translates to CASSWAGGANV. The entire CDR3 is CASSWAGGANVLTF.